Listed below are T cell receptor beta chains from one sample, sequenced in a study of neurological immune-mediated disorders. Each CDR3 protein gets one entry after TCRdb re-called the 5' RACE reads with MiXCR. This repertoire shows over 25,000 distinct CDR3 sequences, about 1.6% found once; its top ten account for about 9%. The specimen was PBMCs. Receptors were obtained from a woman between 25 and 40 years old with multiple sclerosis. The CDR3 runs from the conserved cysteine through the conserved F or W. Fields, in order: V gene, J gene, clone size, D gene, CDR3 protein, CDR3 DNA. D genes are given only for firm matches. The size entry gives how often the clone was seen (once, few, many) or a class if it is expanded.

>TRBV9|TRBJ2-2|many|TRBD2
CASSPTSGGARELFF
TGTGCCAGCAGCCCCACTAGCGGGGGGGCTCGGGAGCTGTTTTTT
>TRBV7-2|TRBJ2-2|many|TRBD1
CASSRTGGSGELFF
TGTGCCAGCAGCCGGACAGGGGGTAGCGGGGAGCTGTTTTTT
>TRBV9|TRBJ1-2|many|TRBD1
CASSVGQGTYGYTF
TGTGCCAGCAGCGTCGGACAGGGTACCTATGGCTACACCTTC
>TRBV12-3/TRBV12-4|TRBJ1-4|many|.
CASSTAADEKLFF
TGTGCCAGCAGTACGGCCGCTGATGAAAAACTGTTTTTT
>TRBV7-8|TRBJ2-5|many|.
CASSLRRLSETQYF
TGTGCCAGCAGCTTAAGGCGTCTATCGGAGACCCAGTACTTC
>TRBV12-3/TRBV12-4|TRBJ1-5|many|.
CASSLDLGNQPQHF
TGTGCCAGCAGCCTGGACCTGGGCAATCAGCCCCAGCATTTT
>TRBV5-1|TRBJ2-7|many|TRBD1
CASSPQGQGNYEQYF
TGCGCCAGCAGCCCACAGGGACAGGGCAACTACGAGCAGTACTTC
>TRBV29-1|TRBJ1-2|many|TRBD1
CSVGTGYGYTF
TGCAGCGTTGGGACAGGCTATGGCTACACCTTC
>TRBV12-3/TRBV12-4|TRBJ2-5|many|.
CASSRLVTRGETQYF
TGTGCCAGCTCACGACTAGTGACCCGTGGGGAGACCCAGTACTTC
>TRBV14|TRBJ2-5|many|.
CASSPIGAEETQYF
TGTGCCAGCAGCCCGATTGGGGCCGAAGAGACCCAGTACTTC
>TRBV5-6|TRBJ2-7|many|.
CASSLVGGTHEQYF
TGTGCCAGCAGCTTGGTGGGCGGAACCCACGAGCAGTACTTC
>TRBV20-1|TRBJ2-7|many|.
CSASGSYEQYF
TGCAGTGCTAGCGGTAGCTACGAGCAGTACTTC
>TRBV20-1|TRBJ1-1|many|TRBD1
CSARDREAFF
TGCAGTGCTAGGGACAGGGAAGCTTTCTTT
>TRBV7-9|TRBJ2-3|many|TRBD1
CASSSRDRGRPDTQYF
TGTGCCAGCAGCTCCCGGGACAGGGGGCGCCCAGATACGCAGTATTTT
>TRBV6-2/TRBV6-3|TRBJ2-7|many|.
CASSYVGEQYF
TGTGCCAGCAGTTACGTCGGGGAGCAGTACTTC
>TRBV12-3/TRBV12-4|TRBJ2-7|many|TRBD2
CASSSGAYEQYF
TGTGCCAGCAGTAGCGGGGCCTACGAGCAGTACTTC